In this sample, the clone carrying this TCR beta chain turned up once. Its antigen is unidentified. The CDR3 is made up of 15 amino acids. Looked up from germline, CDR1 is SGHTA and CDR2 is FQGNSA. V dropped 2 bases and J dropped 7; count of bases not matched to a gene: 6. The entry originates in a study of T cell repertoires in cytomegalovirus infection. Study-level information: HLA-B-restricted CMV epitopes that are well studied were used alongside recently identified HLA-C-restricted ones. Matching HLA type, along with CMV infection, was indicated by public TCR beta signatures. Findings of the study overall: HLA-C-restricted CMV clonotypes gave the most frequent clonotype in two of eight donors.

TCRdb reprocessed the reads with MiXCR, giving one entry per CDR3 protein. The sample has around 50,000 distinct CDR3 sequences; 20% to 25% are singletons. Here the sequenced sample was CD8+ T cells from cultured PBMCs, taken from culture after CMV antigen stimulation. This TCR came from a human donor in good health (CMV status not recorded). Some clones in this sample may be carry-over from other donors' samples. The chain uses TRBV7-2 and TRBJ1-4, with 8 bases identical to TRBD1. The CDR3 DNA is TGTGCCAGCAGCTTAACCAGGACAGGGACTGAAAAACTGTTTTTT. Its protein is CASSLTRTGTEKLFF.